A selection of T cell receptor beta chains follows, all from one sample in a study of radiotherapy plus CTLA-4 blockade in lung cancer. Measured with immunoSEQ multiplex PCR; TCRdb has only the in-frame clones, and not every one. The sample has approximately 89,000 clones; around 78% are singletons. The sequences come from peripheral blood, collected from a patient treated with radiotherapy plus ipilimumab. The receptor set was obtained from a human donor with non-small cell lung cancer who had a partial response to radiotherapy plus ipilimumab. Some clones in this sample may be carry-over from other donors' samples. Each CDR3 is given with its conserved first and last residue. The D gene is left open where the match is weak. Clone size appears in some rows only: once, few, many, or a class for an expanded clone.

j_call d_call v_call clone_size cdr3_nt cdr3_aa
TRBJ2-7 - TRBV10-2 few TGCGCCAGCAGTGAGGGGAGCGGTCTAGGTCAGCAGTACTTC CASSEGSGLGQQYF
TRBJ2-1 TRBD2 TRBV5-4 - TGTGCCAGCAGCTGGGGGGGGAGGGTGAGCGAGCAGTTCTTC CASSWGGRVSEQFF
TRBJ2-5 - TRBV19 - TGTGCCAGTAGTTTAAGAACTAGTTTGCGAGAGACCCAGTACTTC CASSLRTSLRETQYF
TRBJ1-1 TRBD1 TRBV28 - TGTGCCAGCACCCTACAGGGGGGACAGGGTTTTACTGAAGCTTTCTTT CASTLQGGQGFTEAFF
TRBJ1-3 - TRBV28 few TGTGCCAGCAGGCAGGTGTACACCATATATTTT CASRQVYTIYF
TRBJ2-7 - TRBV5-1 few TGCGCCAGCAGCTTGGATGGGGGGGCCGCCATAACCTACGAGCAGTACTTC CASSLDGGAAITYEQYF
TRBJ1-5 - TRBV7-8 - TGTGCCAGCAGCTTCCGGGGCAATCAGCCCCAGCATTTT CASSFRGNQPQHF
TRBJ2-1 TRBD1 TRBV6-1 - TGTGCCAGCAGTGTACCCGGACAGGGGTCTTTAAATGAGCAGTTCTTC CASSVPGQGSLNEQFF
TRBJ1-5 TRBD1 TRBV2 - TGTGCCAGCACCCCCGGGACAGTGGATCAGCCCCAGCATTTT CASTPGTVDQPQHF
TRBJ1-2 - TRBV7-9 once TGTGCCAGCAGCTTAGCGGGGCAGGGTGGCTACACCTTC CASSLAGQGGYTF
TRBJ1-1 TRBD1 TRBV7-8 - TGTGCCAGCAGTCTTAGCGGGACAGTTAACACTGAAGCTTTCTTT CASSLSGTVNTEAFF
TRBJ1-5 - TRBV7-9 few TGTGCAAATCGAGGGGGGGGCGGTCAGCCCCAGCATTTT CANRGGGGQPQHF
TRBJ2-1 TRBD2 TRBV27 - TGTGCCAGCAGTTTATCGCGGCAACTAGCGTATAGCTCCTACAATGAGCAGTTCTTC CASSLSRQLAYSSYNEQFF
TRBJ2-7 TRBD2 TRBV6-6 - TGTGCCAGCGGGAGCGGGGGAGTCTTCTACGAGCAGTACTTC CASGSGGVFYEQYF
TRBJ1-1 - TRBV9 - TGTGCCAGCAGCGGGTCTACGGGGGTGAACACTGAAGCTTTCTTT CASSGSTGVNTEAFF
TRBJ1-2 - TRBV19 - TGTGCCAGTAAGGGGCGGCAGGACCCTTGGGCGAATGGCTACACCTTC CASKGRQDPWANGYTF
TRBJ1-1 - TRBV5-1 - TGCGCCAGCAGCACGGGACTTATGAACACTGAAGCTTTCTTT CASSTGLMNTEAFF
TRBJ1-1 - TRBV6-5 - TGTGCCAGCAGCCCACAGCGGGTCGGCACTGAAGCTTTCTTT CASSPQRVGTEAFF
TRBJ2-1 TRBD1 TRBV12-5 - TGTGCTAGTGGTTTGGGGCAGGGGGTTTACAATGAGCAGTTCTTC CASGLGQGVYNEQFF
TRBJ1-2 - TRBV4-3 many TGCGCCAGCAGCCAAGATTTAAGGGGCTATGGCTACACCTTC CASSQDLRGYGYTF
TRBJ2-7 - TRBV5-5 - TGTGCCAGCAGCTTGGGGTCGGACGAGCAGTACTTC CASSLGSDEQYF
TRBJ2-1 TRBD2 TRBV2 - TGTGCCAGCTGGGGTAGCGGGAGGGCCGGTGAGCAGTTCTTC CASWGSGRAGEQFF
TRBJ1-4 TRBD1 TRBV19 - TGTGCCAGTAGTCCGGGACAGGGGAATGAAAAACTGTTTTTT CASSPGQGNEKLFF